Listed below are T cell receptor beta chains from one sample, sequenced in a study of a mutant IDH1 vaccine in newly diagnosed glioma. These receptors' antigens are unknown. Data came from immunoSEQ multiplex PCR; TCRdb stores just in-frame clones and leaves some out. The sample consists of roughly 51,000 clones, about 81% of them appearing once. Sequenced material: PBMCs, taken from a glioma patient whose treatment included an IDH1 peptide vaccine. Source of these receptors: a middle-aged woman with glioma. Some clones in this sample may be carry-over from other donors' samples. Both conserved end residues are part of each CDR3. The order of the fields is V gene, CDR3 protein.

v_gene: TRBV9
CDR3aa: CASSLRQGGADTQYF

v_gene: TRBV5-1
CDR3aa: CASSFARLDEKLFF

v_gene: TRBV6-5
CDR3aa: CASSYPGQGSEQYF

v_gene: TRBV18
CDR3aa: CASSPEGQGTGYTF

v_gene: TRBV5-1
CDR3aa: CASSFQTSGGAGYEQFF

v_gene: TRBV10-3
CDR3aa: CAISESQGLAEQYF

v_gene: TRBV6-1
CDR3aa: CASSRGTYEQYF

v_gene: TRBV6-6
CDR3aa: CASSYSRGAEGYTF

v_gene: TRBV7-7
CDR3aa: CASSLAWGNEQFF

v_gene: TRBV25-1
CDR3aa: CASTLGSTGELFF

v_gene: TRBV19
CDR3aa: CASSIRGGSPYNEQFF

v_gene: TRBV30
CDR3aa: CAWTGGSEKLFF

v_gene: TRBV2
CDR3aa: CASSHDRGRENEQFF

v_gene: TRBV6-5
CDR3aa: CASSSGTGAHNEQFF

v_gene: TRBV6-1
CDR3aa: CASRAPSDGEAFF

v_gene: TRBV14
CDR3aa: CASSQSGVVHIQYF

v_gene: TRBV4-1
CDR3aa: CASSQDSSGYNEQFF

v_gene: TRBV27
CDR3aa: CASSLQGQLEAFF

v_gene: TRBV27
CDR3aa: CASKQRRHYGYTF

v_gene: TRBV4-2
CDR3aa: CASSQKGPGDTGELFF

v_gene: TRBV29-1
CDR3aa: CSVVPQGAIGELFF

v_gene: TRBV2
CDR3aa: CASSAWDTIYF

v_gene: TRBV25-1
CDR3aa: CASSSRTSGGYTDTQYF

v_gene: TRBV6-6
CDR3aa: CASSLGVHRGNEKLFF

v_gene: TRBV5-6
CDR3aa: CASSWGTGDYGYTF

v_gene: TRBV11-1
CDR3aa: CASSLLLGATEAFF

v_gene: TRBV4-2
CDR3aa: CASSQDFGALSGNTIYF

v_gene: TRBV2
CDR3aa: CASSEIGGYF

v_gene: TRBV2
CDR3aa: CASSAGTAYEQYF

v_gene: TRBV27
CDR3aa: CASSFGQALGNNEQFF

v_gene: TRBV19
CDR3aa: CASSIGLAGVTDTQYF

v_gene: TRBV5-6
CDR3aa: CASSLLQGLATEAFF

v_gene: TRBV5-6
CDR3aa: CASSLSAGKKTQYF

v_gene: TRBV30
CDR3aa: CAWGASASYNEQFF

v_gene: TRBV12-5
CDR3aa: CASGFQSGVYGYTF

v_gene: TRBV6-1
CDR3aa: CASSVRYQETQYF

v_gene: TRBV2
CDR3aa: CASSASSSAVRGSPLNYGYTF

v_gene: TRBV5-1
CDR3aa: CASSFQPGTGLSEQYF

v_gene: TRBV30
CDR3aa: CAWSATATDTQYF

v_gene: TRBV6-5
CDR3aa: CASSVAPGQGGYTF